A selection of T cell receptor beta chains follows, all from one sample in a study of T cell repertoires and HLA-DP antigens. No antigen has been assigned to these receptors. Profiling relied on immunoSEQ multiplex PCR, and the TCRdb table lists in-frame clones only, not all of them. This sample has around 110,000 clones, with around 92% found just once. The sample was CD4+ T cells from PBMCs. The receptors were gathered from a young woman in good health and CMV-seronegative. The CDR3 runs from the conserved cysteine through the conserved F or W. A D gene is named only where the DNA matches it firmly. Clone size appears in some rows only: once, few, many, or a class for an expanded clone.

once,TRBV6-1,.,TRBJ2-7,TGTGCCAGCAGTGAACCGGGACCCACGACCTACGAGCAGTACTTC,CASSEPGPTTYEQYF
.,TRBV11-2,.,TRBJ1-2,TGTGCCAGCAGCCCGGGCCGGGTGGTCTATCATGGCTACACCTTC,CASSPGRVVYHGYTF
.,TRBV11-2,.,TRBJ2-1,TGTGCCAGCAGCTCCCTTAGGAGACGGTCCTACAATGAGCAGTTCTTC,CASSSLRRRSYNEQFF
many,TRBV2,TRBD2,TRBJ2-5,TGTGCCAGCAGGTTACTAGCGGAGAGCCAAGAGACCCAGTACTTC,CASRLLAESQETQYF
once,TRBV19,.,TRBJ1-5,TGTGCCAGTAGCCCCACAGGGTGGAGGGATCAGCCCCAGCATTTT,CASSPTGWRDQPQHF
.,TRBV5-4,.,TRBJ1-2,TGTGCCAGCAGCAACCGTCTGGGTGGGTACTATGGCTACACCTTC,CASSNRLGGYYGYTF
once,TRBV7-3,.,TRBJ2-7,TGTGCCAGCAGCCGCGACACAGACTACGAGCAGTACTTC,CASSRDTDYEQYF
.,TRBV29-1,.,TRBJ1-2,TGCAGCGTTGTCCAGTACTATGGCTACACCTTC,CSVVQYYGYTF
.,TRBV7-2,.,TRBJ2-1,TGTGCCAGCAGCTTATTAGCGGATCCGTACAATGAGCAGTTCTTC,CASSLLADPYNEQFF
.,TRBV30,TRBD1,TRBJ2-1,TGTGCCTGGGGGGGGGACAGGGACGCTGAGCAGTTCTTC,CAWGGDRDAEQFF
.,TRBV7-2,TRBD1,TRBJ2-1,TGTGCCAGCAGCTGGGACAGCGTTGAGCAGTTCTTC,CASSWDSVEQFF
.,TRBV15,TRBD1,TRBJ1-4,TGTGCCACCGCGCGGGACAGGGTTGGGGACGAAAAACTGTTTTTT,CATARDRVGDEKLFF
.,TRBV16,.,TRBJ1-6,TGTGCCAGCAGCTCAGGTCAGGGTCGATCCCTCCACTTT,CASSSGQGRSLHF
.,TRBV10-3,.,TRBJ2-3,TGTGCCATCAAGCAGGAAAGGAGCACAGATACGCAGTATTTT,CAIKQERSTDTQYF
.,TRBV27,.,TRBJ1-4,TGTGCCAGCAGTTTATCCCAGGGCTCAATTCTGTTTTTT,CASSLSQGSILFF
.,TRBV4-1,.,TRBJ2-3,TGCGCCAGCAGCCAAGATATCAGCCGCACAGATACGCAGTATTTT,CASSQDISRTDTQYF
once,TRBV19,.,TRBJ1-4,TGTGCCAGTAGTAAATACGGGCTTACCGGGGAAAAACTGTTTTTT,CASSKYGLTGEKLFF
.,TRBV27,TRBD1,TRBJ2-7,TGTGCCAGCAGTTATCGGGACAGCTCCTACGAGCAGTACTTC,CASSYRDSSYEQYF